Listed below are T cell receptor beta chains from one sample, sequenced in a study of blood T cell repertoires in COVID-19. The assay was immunoSEQ multiplex PCR, and TCRdb's table has in-frame clones only and misses some. The sample carries around 190,000 clones, about nine tenths recorded once. Specimen: peripheral blood. These receptors came from a man between 25 and 39 years old with acute or convalescent COVID-19. Each CDR3 is given with its conserved first and last residue. The order of the fields is J gene, V gene, CDR3 protein.

j_call: TRBJ2-2
v_call: TRBV7-2
cdr3_aa: CASSLGDLAGFITGELFF

j_call: TRBJ2-5
v_call: TRBV9
cdr3_aa: CASTFWGTAQETQYF

j_call: TRBJ1-1
v_call: TRBV9
cdr3_aa: CASSRLTENTEAFF

j_call: TRBJ1-2
v_call: TRBV18
cdr3_aa: CASSPRGVSDYGYTF

j_call: TRBJ2-3
v_call: TRBV5-4
cdr3_aa: CASSRMERSAGTDTQYF

j_call: TRBJ1-2
v_call: TRBV28
cdr3_aa: CASSSRGSPEDRGLGYTF

j_call: TRBJ2-7
v_call: TRBV10-3
cdr3_aa: CAIRTSGRDEQYF

j_call: TRBJ2-3
v_call: TRBV18
cdr3_aa: CASSPLPNPDTQYF

j_call: TRBJ1-6
v_call: TRBV6-5
cdr3_aa: CASSHRQNLNSPLHF

j_call: TRBJ2-7
v_call: TRBV5-1
cdr3_aa: CASSLQGSYEQYF

j_call: TRBJ1-1
v_call: TRBV19
cdr3_aa: CASSTPWTGEAFF

j_call: TRBJ2-7
v_call: TRBV12-3/TRBV12-4
cdr3_aa: CASSRGYEQYF

j_call: TRBJ1-5
v_call: TRBV5-6
cdr3_aa: CASLYRGYF

j_call: TRBJ1-4
v_call: TRBV29-1
cdr3_aa: CSARLDLANEKLFF

j_call: TRBJ1-2
v_call: TRBV28
cdr3_aa: CASSSRVGAHYGYTF

j_call: TRBJ1-2
v_call: TRBV5-1
cdr3_aa: CASSLEAASGIGGYTF

j_call: TRBJ2-7
v_call: TRBV29-1
cdr3_aa: CSVGDSYEQYF

j_call: TRBJ1-1
v_call: TRBV7-9
cdr3_aa: CASSLEQNTEAFF

j_call: TRBJ1-2
v_call: TRBV27
cdr3_aa: CASSRGQGGYGYTF

j_call: TRBJ2-3
v_call: TRBV2
cdr3_aa: CASSGLAGVGVADTQYF

j_call: TRBJ2-5
v_call: TRBV3-1/TRBV3-2
cdr3_aa: CASTFWTSGGGAQYF

j_call: TRBJ1-1
v_call: TRBV5-4
cdr3_aa: CATTTGVVTEAFF

j_call: TRBJ2-1
v_call: TRBV15
cdr3_aa: CATSREGTDEQFF

j_call: TRBJ2-1
v_call: TRBV28
cdr3_aa: CASSPKGGGNNEQFF

j_call: TRBJ1-3
v_call: TRBV4-2
cdr3_aa: CASSQGVTGFGLTIYF

j_call: TRBJ2-3
v_call: TRBV5-1
cdr3_aa: CASGREDTQYF

j_call: TRBJ1-5
v_call: TRBV3-1/TRBV3-2
cdr3_aa: CASSTNDRPNQPQHF

j_call: TRBJ2-6
v_call: TRBV19
cdr3_aa: CASSIVRGGANVLTF

j_call: TRBJ2-3
v_call: TRBV3-1/TRBV3-2
cdr3_aa: CASSQGFSAGGTDTQYF

j_call: TRBJ1-1
v_call: TRBV28
cdr3_aa: CASSLRGYVAFF

j_call: TRBJ2-2
v_call: TRBV30
cdr3_aa: CAWRGSGVRTGELFF

j_call: TRBJ1-1
v_call: TRBV28
cdr3_aa: CASSFRTGKAFF

j_call: TRBJ2-1
v_call: TRBV29-1
cdr3_aa: CSVGSSEQFF

j_call: TRBJ2-7
v_call: TRBV28
cdr3_aa: CASRGTSGIYEQYF

j_call: TRBJ1-5
v_call: TRBV27
cdr3_aa: CASSFSGFNQPQHF

j_call: TRBJ2-3
v_call: TRBV7-8
cdr3_aa: CASSPGTSGGLSDTQYF

j_call: TRBJ1-2
v_call: TRBV18
cdr3_aa: CASSPQGDYGYTF

j_call: TRBJ2-1
v_call: TRBV5-1
cdr3_aa: CASRAGQGSYNEQFF

j_call: TRBJ1-5
v_call: TRBV28
cdr3_aa: CASNPQGNQPQHF

j_call: TRBJ1-1
v_call: TRBV7-8
cdr3_aa: CASSPWDSSVAAFF

j_call: TRBJ2-3
v_call: TRBV24-1
cdr3_aa: CATRDRTAPDTQYF

j_call: TRBJ2-1
v_call: TRBV28
cdr3_aa: CASSLFGLAGSYNEQFF